A single sample gave rise to the 26 T cell receptor beta chains below, sequenced in a study of CD8+CD57+ T cells in acquired aplastic anemia. TCR beta VDJ and CDR3 profiles were obtained from a genomic DNA template. TCRdb reanalysed the reads using MiXCR and keeps one entry per CDR3 protein. The table includes under 200,000 distinct CDR3 sequences, 50% to 75% detected once. The sample consisted of sorted CD4+, CD8+, or CD8+CD57+ T cells (not recorded which) from PBMCs. The receptor source for this set is a human donor with severe aplastic anemia or a healthy control (not recorded which).

The gene calls are TRBV7-9 and TRBJ2-5; 14 bases line up with TRBD2. CDR3 size: 17 residues. Germline V gene sequence: CDR1 SEHNR, CDR2 FQNEAQ (reference sequence). V shed 5 bases and J 2 bases; nucleotides not matched to a gene: 7. This chain's CDR3 is CASSQGTSGSQQETQYF. CDR3 nucleotide sequence: TGTGCCAGCAGCCAAGGGACTAGCGGGAGTCAGCAAGAGACCCAGTACTTC.

The chain recombines TRBV5-1 with TRBJ2-5; D is unresolved. V was trimmed by 0 bases and J by 5 bases, leaving 5 bases between them. Germline CDR1 SGHRS, CDR2 YFSETQ. The CDR3 is 12 amino acids. The CDR3 loop reads CASSLGSETQYF. The CDR3 DNA reads TGCGCCAGCAGCTTGGGCAGTGAGACCCAGTACTTC.

The rearrangement joins TRBV13 to TRBJ1-1; no definite D call. The CDR3 runs 15 residues. Trimming cost V 6 bases and J 3 bases, with 17 bases left between them. In germline, CDR1 is PRHDT, CDR2 FYEKMQ (reference sequence). The CDR3 DNA is TGTGCCAGCAGTGTAGGGATAGCCGGGGACACTGAAGCTTTCTTT. Its translation is CASSVGIAGDTEAFF.

In regard to this clonotype: It is likely a read error, because the conserved phenylalanine at the end of the CDR3 is missing. The chain is built from TRBV6-5 and TRBJ1-1; D not resolved. The V gene lost 6 bases and the J gene lost 1 base, with 9 bases spanning the gap. CDR3 length: 13 amino acids. The germline CDR1 and CDR2 sequences are MNHEY and SVGAGI. The CDR3 spells CASRDPPNTEAFC. The CDR3 region has the DNA TGTGCCAGCAGGGACCCGCCGAACACTGAAGCTTTCTGT.

This rearrangement joins TRBV9 to TRBJ2-5; possible D gene TRBD1, 6 bases. Germline V gene data show CDR1 as SGDLS and CDR2 as YYNGEE. The V end was cut by 3 bases, the J end by 1 base, with 13 bases between. The CDR3 consists of 15 residues. The CDR3 loop is CASSGDIGTQETQYF. CDR3 nucleotide sequence: TGTGCCAGCAGCGGGGACATTGGAACCCAAGAGACCCAGTACTTC. Together with reference TRBV9 and TRBJ2-5, the CDR3 gives the full variable domain: DSGVTQTPKHLITATGQRVTLRCSPRSGDLSVYWYQQSLDQGLQFLIQYYNGEERAKGNILERFSAQQFPDLHSELNLSSLELGDSALYFCASSGDIGTQETQYFGPGTRLLVL.

The rearrangement joins TRBV10-3 to TRBJ2-7, with 8 bases matching TRBD2. The CDR3 has 15 residues. The germline CDR1 and CDR2 sequences are ENHRY and SYGVKD. Trimming at V came to 0 bases and at J to 7 bases, leaving 8 bases not matched to a gene. The DNA of the CDR3 is TGTGCCATCAGTGAGTCTCAAGCGGGAGTTGGGGAGCAGTACTTC. Amino acids: CAISESQAGVGEQYF.

This clonotype was recorded many times. This chain joins TRBV15 and TRBJ1-3, with 8 bases fitting TRBD1. Per germline, CDR1 LNHNV and CDR2 YYDKDF (reference sequence). The J segment lost 3 bases and the V segment lost 0 bases, leaving 7 bases of the junction unmatched. The CDR3 consists of 17 residues. The CDR3 is CATSRDSVDRVGNTIYF. CDR3 bases: TGTGCCACCAGCAGAGATTCGGTGGACAGGGTTGGAAACACCATATATTTT.

This chain uses TRBV10-1 with TRBJ2-3, with D uncertain. The CDR3 has 16 residues. Germline loops: CDR1 WNHNN, CDR2 SYGVQD (reference sequence). Trimming took 2 bases from V and 2 from J, leaving 14 bases between them. The CDR3, as DNA: TGCGCCAGCAGTGAGGGGCTTGGTTCCTTCACAGATACGCAGTATTTT. Its translation is CASSEGLGSFTDTQYF.

This clonotype occurred many times. For the CDR3, the DNA is TGTGCCAGCAGCTTCGGACAGGTCCAGGGCTATGGCTACACCTTC. Translating it yields CASSFGQVQGYGYTF. The chain combines TRBV5-6 with TRBJ1-2; 7 bases fit TRBD1. Germline V gene lookup returns CDR1 SGHDT and CDR2 YYEEEE. The length of the CDR3 is 15 residues. Trimming removed 2 bases from V and 4 bases from J; junction bases left unmatched: 8.

The chain employs TRBV6-4 and TRBJ2-2; D gene unclear. This CDR3 comprises 14 residues. Germline CDR1 is MRHNA and CDR2 is SNTAGT. The ends were cut back, 3 bases at V and 3 bases at J, with 8 bases in the middle. The CDR3 DNA follows: TGTGCCAGCAGTGATAACAGTCACACCGGGGAGCTGTTTTTT. The encoded protein is CASSDNSHTGELFF.

DNA for the CDR3: TGTGCCAGCAGCTTAGGGGTAGGAGAGACCCAGTACTTC. Translating it yields CASSLGVGETQYF. The genes are TRBV11-2 and TRBJ2-5, with no clear D. Trimming cost V 1 base and J 4 bases, with 7 bases left between them. This CDR3 is 13 amino acids long. Germline CDR1 and CDR2: SGHAT and FQNNGV.

The chain combines TRBV5-1 with TRBJ1-4, with D maybe TRBD1 (5 bases). V gave up 3 bases and J gave up 8 bases, with 14 bases separating them. Germline V gene data show CDR1 as SGHRS and CDR2 as YFSETQ. CDR3 length: 14 residues. CDR3 sequence reads: CASSYQGGKEKLFF. Written as DNA, the CDR3 is TGCGCCAGCAGCTACCAGGGAGGGAAGGAAAAACTGTTTTTT. The full variable domain, its missing parts supplied by reference TRBV5-1 and TRBJ1-4, is KAGVTQTPRYLIKTRGQQVTLSCSPISGHRSVSWYQQTPGQGLQFLFEYFSETQRNKGNFPGRFSGRQFSNSRSEMNVSTLELGDSALYLCASSYQGGKEKLFFGSGTQLSVL.

This clonotype came up many times. The V gene is TRBV10-3, the J gene TRBJ2-5; D unclear. CDR3 size: 16 residues. In germline, CDR1 is ENHRY, CDR2 SYGVKD. Trimming cost V 3 bases and J 2 bases, with 16 bases left between them. In DNA form, the CDR3 reads TGTGCCATCAGTGAAAGCAATCTCAGCCCTCAAGAGACCCAGTACTTC. Translated, it gives CAISESNLSPQETQYF.

The gene calls are TRBV12-3 or TRBV12-4 and TRBJ2-7; 7 bases align to TRBD2. The CDR3 consists of 14 residues. Trimming at V came to 7 bases and at J to 7 bases, leaving 13 bases not matched to a gene. DNA of the CDR3: TGTGCCAGCACCTCGGGAGGCCTATCGGGGGAGCAGTACTTC. This translates into CASTSGGLSGEQYF.

This clonotype occurred a few times. V gene TRBV10-3 combines with J gene TRBJ1-6; TRBD1 agrees at 9 bases. From germline, CDR1 is ENHRY and CDR2 SYGVKD. With 0 bases clipped from V and 0 bases from J, the junction kept 0 bases outside the gene matches. This CDR3 spans 17 amino acids. CDR3 sequence reads: CAISESTGGSYNSPLHF. The CDR3 nucleotides read TGTGCCATCAGTGAGTCGACAGGGGGCTCCTATAATTCACCCCTCCACTTT.

This chain joins TRBV12-3 or TRBV12-4 and TRBJ1-6; no definite D call. V shed 4 bases and J shed 4 bases, with 11 bases lying between them. The CDR3 has 15 residues. This CDR3 reads CASSSARIYNSPLHF. The CDR3 DNA is TGTGCCAGCAGTTCCGCCCGGATATATAATTCACCCCTCCACTTT.

The CDR3 DNA reads TGCAGCGTTGGGCAACAGGAGAGGGGCCACAATGAGCAGTTCTTC. This encodes CSVGQQERGHNEQFF. This chain links TRBV29-1 with TRBJ2-1; the D gene could be TRBD1 or TRBD2 (5 bases each). This CDR3 comprises 15 residues. In germline, CDR1 is SQVTM, CDR2 ANQGSEA. Trimming took 4 bases from V and 5 from J, leaving 18 bases between them.

This chain joins TRBV10-3 and TRBJ2-3; 8 bases line up with TRBD1. The CDR3 contains 14 residues. CDR1 is ENHRY, CDR2 SYGVKD, per germline. V shed 6 bases and J 6 bases; nucleotides not matched to a gene: 8. The CDR3 nucleotides are TGTGCCATCAGACCGGACAGGGATGGCGATACGCAGTATTTT. It specifies CAIRPDRDGDTQYF.

Regarding this clonotype: The junction does not match germline at one end; this may be a read error. The chain employs TRBV19 and TRBJ2-1, with TRBD2 matching 14 bases. This CDR3 contains 15 residues. CDR1 is LNHDA and CDR2 is SQIVND in the germline V gene (reference sequence). The DNA of the CDR3 is TGTGCCGGTAGTAACGGACTAGCGGGAGGCAATGAGCAGTTCTTC. This translates into CAGSNGLAGGNEQFF.

In regard to this clonotype: The CDR3 does not close with the conserved phenylalanine or tryptophan, likely indicating a read error. The chain is built from TRBV7-2 and TRBJ1-1; D is uncertain. Trimming took off 5 bases at V and 1 base at J, with 11 bases between the two ends. There are 14 residues in the CDR3. CDR1 is SGHTA and CDR2 is FQGNSA in the germline V gene. CDR3 region: CASSQGSENTEAFS. The CDR3 DNA sequence: TGTGCCAGCAGCCAAGGATCAGAGAACACTGAAGCTTTCTCT.

A word on this clonotype: A much larger clonotype is one base distant, so this may be a read error. The chain uses TRBV6-6 and TRBJ2-2; the D call may be TRBD1 or TRBD2 (5 bases each). The CDR3 has 15 residues. Trimming stripped 6 bases from V and 6 bases from J, with 17 bases between. Germline assignment: CDR1 MNHNY and CDR2 SVGAGI (reference sequence). The CDR3 reads CASRPGTGNAGELFF. The CDR3 bases are TGTGCCAGCAGACCCGGGACCGGAAACGCCGGGGAGCTGTTTTTT.

The chain carries TRBV7-3 and TRBJ2-7; 9 nucleotides agree with TRBD2. The CDR3 has 15 residues. Germline-derived CDR1 and CDR2 are SGHTA and FQGTGA. V gave up 0 bases and J gave up 3 bases; unmatched junction bases: 3. CDR3 nucleotides: TGTGCCAGCAGCTTAACCAGCGGGGGGCTCTACGAGCAGTACTTC. Protein sequence: CASSLTSGGLYEQYF.

This rearrangement joins TRBV29-1 to TRBJ1-1, with D hard to call. Germline-derived CDR1 and CDR2 are SQVTM and ANQGSEA. This CDR3 is 12 amino acids long. V shed 4 bases and J shed 0 bases, with 6 bases lying between them. CDR3 nucleotides: TGCAGCGTTGGACTGATGAACACTGAAGCTTTCTTT. It is translated as CSVGLMNTEAFF.

Here the CDR3 DNA reads TGTGCCAGCGCAGGAACGTCGACAGGGTCAGACGCCGGGGAGCTGTTTTTT. Translated, it gives CASAGTSTGSDAGELFF. The chain joins TRBV6-4 to TRBJ2-2; the match to TRBD1 covers 7 bases. CDR1 is MRHNA and CDR2 is SNTAGT in the germline V gene. CDR3 size: 17 residues. Germline trimming cut 8 bases from V and 6 bases from J; bases unmatched to any gene: 18.

The CDR3 sequence: CASSISRDSYGYTF. The DNA of the CDR3 is TGTGCCAGCAGCATCTCCCGGGACAGCTATGGCTACACCTTC. The genes are TRBV9 and TRBJ1-2; 7 positions agree with TRBD1. Germline V lookup: CDR1 SGDLS, CDR2 YYNGEE. The trim removed 4 bases at V and 4 bases at J, leaving 7 bases unmatched. The CDR3 runs 14 residues.

In its sample, this clonotype was seen many times. The CDR3 DNA reads as TGTGCCACCAGCAGAACAGGGTATGAACAGCCCCAGCATTTT. It specifies CATSRTGYEQPQHF. This chain joins TRBV15 and TRBJ1-5; D may be TRBD1 (6 bases). Trimming left V 2 bases short and J 7 bases short, with 12 bases between. The CDR3 length is 14 residues. CDR1 and CDR2 (germline): LNHNV, YYDKDF (reference sequence).